The clone carrying this TCR beta chain occurred a few times. Clinical symptoms, serum thyroxine and TRAb, thyroid ultrasound and orbital computed tomography were used for the diagnoses. A sample of blood taken at first hyperthyroidism diagnosis preceded any ophthalmopathy symptoms. TCR beta CDR3 regions were amplified from RNA transcripts. Researchers ran a first-round RT-PCR on the TCR CDR3 using the HTBI primer set. Via MiXCR, TCRdb re-called the multiplex PCR reads, giving one row per CDR3 protein. Seen here are under 750,000 distinct CDR3 sequences, 15% to 20% observed once, and the top ten hold 16%. The data originate from a study of T cells in Graves' hyperthyroidism and ophthalmopathy. After removal of 6 bases from V and 7 bases from J, the junction contained 9 bases not matched to a gene. Germline V gives CDR1 SQVTM, CDR2 ANQGSEA. This CDR3 has 16 residues.

The origin of this receptor is a woman aged 45 to 65 with Graves' hyperthyroidism that later progressed to Graves' ophthalmopathy. Sequencing was carried out using blood. The chain combines TRBV29-1 with TRBJ2-1; 16 bases agree with TRBD2. The CDR3: CSVTGTSGGAKNEQFF. In DNA, the CDR3 is TGCAGCGTGACCGGGACTAGCGGGGGGGCCAAGAATGAGCAGTTCTTC.